Each of the 19 T cell receptor beta chains below was sequenced from the same sample in a study of shared clonotypes between healthy human individuals (dated by TCRdb to the early 2020s). To prepare the library, the immunoSEQ multiplex PCR assay was applied. Not all clones reach the TCRdb copy of this immuneACCESS table, which keeps in-frame sequences only. Checked studies attribute under half of the gap to unresolved V genes and leave the rest unexplained. The sample records about half a million clones, about 85% of which are singletons. The ten most abundant clones make up approximately 12% of the sample. The sequencing input was PBMCs. These receptors all come from a woman between 40 and 50 years old in good health. Some clones in this sample may be carry-over from other donors' samples.

The J gene is TRBJ2-7, the V gene TRBV20-1, with D unresolved. Germline-derived CDR1 and CDR2 are DFQATT and SNEGSKA (reference sequence). V lost 3 bases to trimming and J lost 3 bases, with 6 bases between them. The CDR3 sequence is 11 residues long. The CDR3 DNA follows: TGCAGTGCTAGTACGCGCTACGAGCAGTACTTC. It is translated as CSASTRYEQYF.

The chain has TRBV14 and TRBJ2-7, with D tentatively TRBD2 (6 bases). Per the germline V gene, CDR1 is SGHDN and CDR2 is FVKESK. V was shortened by 3 bases and J by 3 bases, with 12 bases between the two germline ends. This CDR3 contains 14 residues. CDR3 sequence: CASSQEGLFYEQYF. The CDR3, as DNA: TGTGCCAGCAGCCAGGAGGGACTGTTCTACGAGCAGTACTTC.

J is TRBJ2-7 and V is TRBV6-1, with TRBD2 as a possible D gene (5 bases). V lost 7 bases, J lost 0 bases, and 16 bases lay in between. This CDR3 comprises 15 residues. The V gene's germline CDR1 is MNHNS and CDR2 SASEGT. The CDR3 loop reads CASIREPLPSYEQYF. The CDR3 coding sequence is TGTGCCAGCATAAGGGAGCCGCTCCCCTCCTACGAGCAGTACTTC.

The chain is built from TRBV11-3 and TRBJ2-1; D tentatively fits TRBD1 or TRBD2 (5 bases each). Trimming left V 1 base short and J 10 bases short, with 11 bases between. Germline CDR1 reads SGHNT; CDR2 reads YENEEA. The CDR3 sequence is 13 residues long. The CDR3, as DNA: TGTGCCAGCAGCTTAGGAGGGGTATCCGAGCAGTTCTTC. Residues: CASSLGGVSEQFF.

The chain joins TRBV5-1 to TRBJ2-3, with 9 bases fitting TRBD2. CDR3 length equals 13 residues. Germline CDR1 and CDR2: SGHRS and YFSETQ. V was clipped by 7 bases and J by 4 bases; unmatched bases: 4. CDR3 residues: CASGLAGADTQYF. CDR3 DNA: TGCGCCAGCGGATTAGCGGGGGCAGATACGCAGTATTTT.

In this sample, this clone turned up many times. Other DNA sequences within the sample encode an identical CDR3. The V call is TRBV2, the J call TRBJ2-2; perhaps TRBD2 as D (6 bases). Germline V gives CDR1 SNHLY, CDR2 FYNNEI. Trimming shortened V by 6 bases and J by 0 bases, and 14 bases separated the two germline ends. CDR3 size: 16 residues. CDR3 in DNA: TGTGCCAGCAGCCACGGGGCGGGAACGAACACCGGGGAGCTGTTTTTT. This encodes CASSHGAGTNTGELFF. Variable domain in full (rest from reference TRBV2 and TRBJ2-2): EPEVTQTPSHQVTQMGQEVILRCVPISNHLYFYWYRQILGQKVEFLVSFYNNEISEKSEIFDDQFSVERPDGSNFTLKIRSTKLEDSAMYFCASSHGAGTNTGELFFGEGSRLTVL.

The rearrangement joins TRBV19 to TRBJ2-7, with D unresolved. V was cut by 3 bases and J by 3 bases, with 9 bases left in between. CDR3 length: 13 residues. Germline V lookup: CDR1 LNHDA, CDR2 SQIVND (reference sequence). The CDR3 DNA sequence: TGTGCCAGTAGTATCGGCCGCAACTACGAGCAGTACTTC. This sequence encodes CASSIGRNYEQYF.

Concerning this clone itself: This likely reflects a read error, since a far larger clone is one base away. This chain connects TRBV7-2 to TRBJ2-7; D gene unclear. The germline V and J ends were trimmed by 5 bases and 5 bases, with 25 bases remaining between them. The CDR3 spans 17 residues. Germline V gives CDR1 SGHTA, CDR2 FQGNSA. The CDR3 is CASSILLWAAKENEQYF. CDR3 nucleotide sequence: TGTGCCAGCAGCATCCTACTTTGGGCTGCGAAAGAGAACGAGCAGTACTTC.

This chain uses TRBV27 with TRBJ2-1; possibly TRBD2 for D (5 bases). Germline assignment: CDR1 MNHEY and CDR2 SMNVEV (reference sequence). The CDR3 is 15 residues long. The V and J ends lost 7 bases and 4 bases respectively, with 17 bases between them. The CDR3 protein is CASILSRGRYNEQFF. CDR3 bases: TGTGCCAGCATCTTATCACGGGGAAGGTACAATGAGCAGTTCTTC.

This chain joins TRBV6-5 and TRBJ2-4; D is unclear. The V and J ends lost 2 bases and 0 bases respectively, with 8 bases between them. This CDR3 spans 15 amino acids. The germline V gene encodes CDR1 MNHEY and CDR2 SVGAGI. The CDR3 sequence is CASSYGRLAKNIQYF. The CDR3 DNA follows: TGTGCCAGCAGTTACGGGCGACTAGCCAAAAACATTCAGTACTTC.

This chain joins TRBV5-1 and TRBJ2-2; D call uncertain. V lost 4 bases and J 5 bases, leaving 12 bases between the germline ends. The CDR3 is 14 amino acids. The germline CDR1 and CDR2 sequences are SGHRS and YFSETQ. For the CDR3, the DNA is TGCGCCAGCAGCCCCTCACTCATAACCGGGGAGCTGTTTTTT. Its translation is CASSPSLITGELFF.

This sequence joins TRBV7-9 and TRBJ1-5, with a weak D call TRBD1 (5 bases). The CDR3 runs to 17 residues. The germline CDR1 and CDR2 sequences are SEHNR and FQNEAQ (reference sequence). V was pared by 2 bases and J by 0 bases, with 14 bases between. CDR3 sequence: CASSLSQGLASNQPQHF. CDR3 bases: TGTGCCAGCAGCTTATCGCAGGGTCTAGCTAGCAATCAGCCCCAGCATTTT.

The chain recombines TRBV4-1 with TRBJ2-7; D gene unclear. CDR1 and CDR2 from the germline V gene are MGHRA and YSYEKL. Trimming took off 1 base at V and 2 bases at J, with 6 bases between the two ends. The CDR3 is made up of 13 amino acids. The CDR3 reads CASSQGFAYEQYF. In DNA form, the CDR3 reads TGCGCCAGCAGCCAAGGGTTCGCCTACGAGCAGTACTTC.

The gene calls are TRBV10-3 and TRBJ2-7; D unresolved. Trimming shortened V by 3 bases and J by 7 bases, and 16 bases separated the two germline ends. The CDR3 spans 14 residues. From germline, CDR1 is ENHRY and CDR2 SYGVKD. The CDR3 protein is CAISDPPTELEQYF. For the CDR3, the DNA is TGTGCCATCAGTGATCCCCCGACGGAATTGGAGCAGTACTTC.

This sequence joins TRBV2 and TRBJ2-1, with 9 bases aligning to TRBD1. V was clipped by 8 bases and J by 13 bases; unmatched bases: 9. Germline V gene data show CDR1 as SNHLY and CDR2 as FYNNEI. This CDR3 has 12 amino acids. The DNA of the CDR3 is TGTGCCAGCTGTACAGGGGGCCGGTTTCAGTTCTTC. It encodes CASCTGGRFQFF.

V gene TRBV4-1 combines with J gene TRBJ2-7; 9 nucleotides agree with TRBD2. Germline loops: CDR1 MGHRA, CDR2 YSYEKL. V was clipped by 0 bases and J by 2 bases; unmatched bases: 5. The CDR3 runs 16 residues. The CDR3: CASSQERREGTYEQYF. The CDR3 DNA reads TGCGCCAGCAGCCAAGAGCGGCGGGAGGGAACCTACGAGCAGTACTTC.

This clone was counted only a few times. The V and J genes are TRBV7-2 and TRBJ2-5, with a possible D match to TRBD1 (6 bases). Germline CDR1 and CDR2: SGHTA and FQGNSA. Trimming removed 5 bases at V and 11 bases at J, with 12 bases between. The CDR3 extends over 11 amino acids. The CDR3 sequence is CASSRYREQYF. The DNA for the CDR3 is TGTGCCAGCAGCCGGTACAGGGAGCAGTACTTC.

Note on this clone: With a far larger clone one base away, a read error is the likely cause. Other nucleotide sequences from this sample produce the same CDR3. V gene TRBV7-9 combines with J gene TRBJ1-1; D call uncertain. Germline CDR1 is SEHNR and CDR2 is FQNEAQ (reference sequence). The length of the CDR3 is 13 residues. The DNA for the CDR3 is TGTGCCAGCAGCCAATCCGGTGGGCCTGAAGCCTTCTTT. It specifies CASSQSGGPEAFF.

Concerning this clone: A far larger clone is one nucleotide away, so this likely arose from a read error. Other DNA sequences from this sample encode an identical CDR3 as well. The chain is built from TRBV19 and TRBJ2-6; TRBD1 is a possible D gene (5 bases). CDR1 LNHDA and CDR2 SQIVND come from the germline V gene (reference sequence). The CDR3 spans 15 residues. The CDR3 region is CASSIHYSGANVLTF. The CDR3 nucleotides read TGTGCCAGTAGTATCCATTACTCTGGGGCCAACGTCCTGACCTTC.